A single sample is the source of the 12 T cell receptor beta chains below, sequenced in a study of graft-versus-host responses after intestinal transplantation. Profiling relied on immunoSEQ multiplex PCR, and the TCRdb table lists in-frame clones only, not all of them. The table shows around 10,000 clones, with 90% to 95% occurring only once. Sequencing was performed on PBMCs, taken approximately 10 weeks after transplant. These receptors came from a human patient who received an intestinal transplant, so some T cells may come from the graft donor.

This chain uses TRBV4-1 with TRBJ1-5; D ambiguous. Germline CDR1 MGHRA, CDR2 YSYEKL. The V and J ends lost 1 base and 0 bases respectively, with 4 bases between them. CDR3 length equals 14 residues. The CDR3 DNA sequence: TGCGCCAGCAGCCAAGTTGGTAGCAATCAGCCCCAGCATTTT. Its protein product is CASSQVGSNQPQHF.

The J gene is TRBJ2-7, the V gene TRBV4-2; 11 nucleotides line up with TRBD1. Trimming at V came to 0 bases and at J to 4 bases, leaving 5 bases not matched to a gene. The CDR3 sequence is 16 residues long. Germline assignment: CDR1 LGHNA and CDR2 YNFKEQ. The CDR3 spells CASSQESGTGGYEQYF. The CDR3 nucleotides read TGTGCCAGCAGCCAAGAATCCGGGACAGGGGGATACGAGCAGTACTTC.

The chain is built from TRBV7-9 and TRBJ2-1, with TRBD2 as a possible D gene (6 bases). This CDR3 contains 14 residues. Trimming stripped 4 bases from V and 1 base from J, with 8 bases between. Looked up from germline, CDR1 is SEHNR and CDR2 is FQNEAQ (reference sequence). The CDR3 DNA reads as TGTGCCAGCAGCTCTGGGGGGTCCTACAATGAGCAGTTCTTC. Amino acids: CASSSGGSYNEQFF.

The V gene is TRBV28, the J gene TRBJ1-1, with D hard to call. The V gene lost 7 bases and the J gene lost 2 bases, with 11 bases spanning the gap. Germline CDR1 is MDHEN and CDR2 is SYDVKM. The CDR3 runs 13 residues. Here the CDR3 reads CASTPGFNTEAFF. CDR3 bases: TGTGCCAGCACCCCGGGTTTCAACACTGAAGCTTTCTTT.

V is TRBV28 and J is TRBJ1-6, with a possible D match to TRBD1 (5 bases). Deletions cut 3 bases from V and 9 bases from J, with 15 bases between. Germline V gene sequence: CDR1 MDHEN, CDR2 SYDVKM. CDR3 length equals 15 residues. CDR3 sequence: CASSLWDSQFSPLHF. The CDR3 nucleotides read TGTGCCAGCAGTTTGTGGGACTCACAATTTTCACCCCTCCACTTT.

The chain has TRBV28 and TRBJ2-7, with D possibly being TRBD2 (8 bases). The CDR3 length is 15 residues. Germline-derived CDR1 and CDR2 are MDHEN and SYDVKM. Trimming removed 3 bases at V and 4 bases at J, with 16 bases between. CDR3 nucleotide sequence: TGTGCCAGCAGTTTTTATAGCGGGACAGCATACGAGCAGTACTTC. Translating gives CASSFYSGTAYEQYF.

The chain employs TRBV21-1 and TRBJ1-6. TRBV21-1 is flagged as a pseudogene. The CDR3 has 13 amino acids. The CDR3 is CALHIHHNSPLHF. For the CDR3, the DNA is TGTGCCCTACACATACATCATAATTCACCCCTCCACTTT.

For this clone: The junction shows a germline mismatch at one end, possibly a read error. The V gene is TRBV9, the J gene TRBJ2-7; the match to TRBD1 covers 7 bases. This CDR3 is built from 15 residues. Looked up from germline, CDR1 is SGDLS and CDR2 is YYNGEE. CDR3 DNA: TGCACTTACCACCTGAGACAGGGCACCTCCTACGAGCAGTACTTC. Residues: CTYHLRQGTSYEQYF.

V usage is TRBV7-2 and J usage is TRBJ2-3; 8 bases fit TRBD2. V trimming: 4 bases; J trimming: 3 bases; junction bases outside the gene matches: 6. Looked up from germline, CDR1 is SGHTA and CDR2 is FQGNSA. This CDR3 has 15 amino acids. The CDR3 coding sequence is TGTGCCAGCAGCTCTAACCGACTAGCGACAGATACGCAGTATTTT. It specifies CASSSNRLATDTQYF.

This clone was seen only a few times. The V gene is TRBV19, the J gene TRBJ1-4; TRBD1 is a possible D gene (5 bases). The CDR3 sequence is 16 residues long. CDR1 LNHDA and CDR2 SQIVND come from the germline V gene (reference sequence). V was trimmed by 7 bases and J by 0 bases, leaving 15 bases between them. CDR3 sequence (DNA): TGTGCCAGTATGGGGACGGGGTACCCAACTAATGAAAAACTGTTTTTT. Translation: CASMGTGYPTNEKLFF.

This chain uses TRBV9 with TRBJ2-7; maybe TRBD2 (6 bases). V was shortened by 0 bases and J by 3 bases, with 10 bases between the two germline ends. The germline gives CDR1 SGDLS, CDR2 YYNGEE. The CDR3 runs 14 residues. For the CDR3, the DNA is TGTGCCAGCAGCGTAGCAGCGGGCGGCTACGAGCAGTACTTC. Residues: CASSVAAGGYEQYF.

This sequence joins TRBV28 and TRBJ2-5; the match to TRBD1 covers 7 bases. With the DNA end fitting TRBJ2-7 better, the J assignment may be wrong. CDR1 and CDR2 from the germline V gene are MDHEN and SYDVKM. The CDR3 has 16 amino acids. In DNA form, the CDR3 reads TGTGCCAGCAGCCGAGCTGTTTTGGACAGGATCCACGAGCAGTACTTC. Translation gives CASSRAVLDRIHEQYF.